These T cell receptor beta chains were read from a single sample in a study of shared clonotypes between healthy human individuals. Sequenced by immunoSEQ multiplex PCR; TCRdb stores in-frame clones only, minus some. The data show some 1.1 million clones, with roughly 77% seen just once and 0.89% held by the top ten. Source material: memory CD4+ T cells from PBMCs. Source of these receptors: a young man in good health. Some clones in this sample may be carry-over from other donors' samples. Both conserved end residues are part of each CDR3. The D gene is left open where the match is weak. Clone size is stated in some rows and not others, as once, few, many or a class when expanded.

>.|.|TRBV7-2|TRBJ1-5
CASSFSGAGSNQPQHF
TGTGCCAGCAGCTTTTCTGGGGCCGGGAGCAATCAGCCCCAGCATTTT
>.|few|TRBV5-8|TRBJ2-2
CASSLRGWNTGELFF
TGTGCCAGCAGCTTGCGGGGCTGGAACACCGGGGAGCTGTTTTTT
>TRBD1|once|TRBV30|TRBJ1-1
CAWSDQTGQRLTEAFF
TGTGCCTGGAGTGACCAAACGGGACAGCGGCTAACTGAAGCTTTCTTT
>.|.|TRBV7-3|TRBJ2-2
CASSLLGPGGAGELFF
TGTGCCAGCAGCTTATTGGGCCCCGGGGGAGCGGGGGAGCTGTTTTTT
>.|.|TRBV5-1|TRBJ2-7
CASSPTSGIDYEQYF
TGCGCCAGCAGCCCTACTTCCGGGATAGACTACGAGCAGTACTTC
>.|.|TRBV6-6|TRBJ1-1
CASSYYTEAFF
TGTGCCAGCAGTTACTACACTGAAGCTTTCTTT
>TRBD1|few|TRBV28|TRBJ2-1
CASSFYFRGQGAYGMSYNEQFF
TGTGCCAGCAGTTTCTATTTCAGGGGACAGGGGGCGTATGGAATGTCCTACAATGAGCAGTTCTTC
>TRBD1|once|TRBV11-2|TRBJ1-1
CASSLDRTGEAAFF
TGTGCCAGCAGCTTAGACCGGACAGGAGAAGCAGCTTTCTTT
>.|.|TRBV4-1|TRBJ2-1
CASSQAGVLYNEQFF
TGCGCCAGCAGCCAAGCGGGAGTGCTCTACAATGAGCAGTTCTTC
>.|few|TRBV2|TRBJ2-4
CASSPAKNIQYF
TGTGCCAGCAGCCCGGCCAAAAACATTCAGTACTTC
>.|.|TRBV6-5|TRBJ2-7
CASSYRSGGAYEQYF
TGTGCCAGCAGTTACAGGAGTGGCGGGGCCTACGAGCAGTACTTC
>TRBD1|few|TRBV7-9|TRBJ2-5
CASSSQGAGETQYF
TGTGCCAGCAGTTCGCAGGGGGCTGGGGAGACCCAGTACTTC
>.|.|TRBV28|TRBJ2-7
CASTAPGVYEQYF
TGTGCCAGCACCGCCCCGGGAGTGTACGAGCAGTACTTC
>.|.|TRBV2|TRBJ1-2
CASSDTYGYTF
TGTGCCAGCAGTGATACCTATGGCTACACCTTC
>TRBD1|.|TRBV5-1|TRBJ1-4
CASSLDGTVNEKLFF
TGCGCCAGCAGCTTGGACGGGACAGTAAATGAAAAACTGTTTTTT
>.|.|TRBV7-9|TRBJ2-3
CASSTTRWRGTDTQYF
TGTGCCAGCAGTACCACCCGGTGGCGGGGCACAGATACGCAGTATTTT
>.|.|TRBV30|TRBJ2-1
CAWSLRDSREQFF
TGTGCCTGGAGCCTCAGGGACTCGCGTGAGCAGTTCTTC
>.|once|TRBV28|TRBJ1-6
CASSRQGYNSPLHF
TGTGCCAGCAGTCGTCAGGGGTATAATTCACCCCTCCACTTT